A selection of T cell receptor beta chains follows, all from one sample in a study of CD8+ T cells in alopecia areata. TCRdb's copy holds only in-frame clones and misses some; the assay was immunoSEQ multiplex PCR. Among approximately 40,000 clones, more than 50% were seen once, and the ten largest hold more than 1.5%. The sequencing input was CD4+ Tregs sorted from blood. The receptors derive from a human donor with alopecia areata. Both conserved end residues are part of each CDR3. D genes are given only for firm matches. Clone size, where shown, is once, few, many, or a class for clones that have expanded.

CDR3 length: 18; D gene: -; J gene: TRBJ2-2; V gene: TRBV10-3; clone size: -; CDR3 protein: CAISESLLSAVNTGELFF; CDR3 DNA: TGTGCCATCAGTGAGTCCCTACTCAGCGCAGTGAACACCGGGGAGCTGTTTTTT
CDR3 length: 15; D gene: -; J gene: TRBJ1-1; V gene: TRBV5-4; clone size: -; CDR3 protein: CASSPVGGVNTEAFF; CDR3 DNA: TGTGCCAGCAGCCCCGTTGGGGGGGTGAACACTGAAGCTTTCTTT
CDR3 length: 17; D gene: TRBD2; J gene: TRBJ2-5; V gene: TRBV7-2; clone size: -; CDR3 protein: CASSSNWGLAGVETQYF; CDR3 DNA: TGTGCCAGCAGCTCTAACTGGGGACTAGCGGGAGTAGAGACCCAGTACTTC
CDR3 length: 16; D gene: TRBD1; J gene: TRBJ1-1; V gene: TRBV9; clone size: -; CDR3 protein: CASSGRTGVGNTEAFF; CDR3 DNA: TGTGCCAGCAGCGGACGGACAGGGGTGGGGAACACTGAAGCTTTCTTT
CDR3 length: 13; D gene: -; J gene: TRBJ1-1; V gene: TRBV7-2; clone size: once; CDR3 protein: CASSLVLGTEAFF; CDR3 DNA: TGTGCCAGCAGCTTAGTCCTGGGCACTGAAGCTTTCTTT
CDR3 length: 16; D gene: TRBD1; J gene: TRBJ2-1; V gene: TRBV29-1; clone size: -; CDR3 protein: CTVGGLPTGKENEQFF; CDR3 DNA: TGCACCGTCGGCGGCCTTCCGACAGGGAAGGAGAATGAGCAGTTCTTC
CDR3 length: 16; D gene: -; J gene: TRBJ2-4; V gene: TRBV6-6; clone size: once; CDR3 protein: CASGTQGAGAKNIQYF; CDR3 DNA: TGTGCCAGCGGGACACAGGGAGCAGGAGCCAAAAACATTCAGTACTTC
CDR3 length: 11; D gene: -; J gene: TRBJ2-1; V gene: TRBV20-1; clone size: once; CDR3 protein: CSAPITGAAFF; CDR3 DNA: TGCAGTGCCCCCATCACGGGGGCAGCGTTCTTC
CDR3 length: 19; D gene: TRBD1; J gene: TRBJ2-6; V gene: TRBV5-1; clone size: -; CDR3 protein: CASSKLTGTGGSGANVLTF; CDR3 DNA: TGCGCCAGCAGCAAATTAACCGGGACAGGGGGCTCTGGGGCCAACGTCCTGACTTTC
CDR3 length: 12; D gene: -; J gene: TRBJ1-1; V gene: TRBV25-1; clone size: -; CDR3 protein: CASRAGNTEAFF; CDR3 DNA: TGTGCCAGCAGGGCGGGGAACACTGAAGCTTTCTTT
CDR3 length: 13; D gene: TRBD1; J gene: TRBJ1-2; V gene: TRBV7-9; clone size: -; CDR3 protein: CASSSGQGYGYTF; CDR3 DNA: TGTGCCAGCAGCTCAGGACAGGGCTATGGCTACACCTTC
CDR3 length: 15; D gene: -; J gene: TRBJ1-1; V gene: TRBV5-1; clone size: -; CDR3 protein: CASSYNGPGTAVAFF; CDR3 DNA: TGCGCCAGCAGCTACAACGGGCCGGGGACGGCGGTCGCTTTCTTT
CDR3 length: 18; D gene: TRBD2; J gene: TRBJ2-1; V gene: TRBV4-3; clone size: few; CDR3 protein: CASTLKVAGGSSYNEQFF; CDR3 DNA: TGCGCCAGCACCCTGAAGGTAGCGGGAGGGAGCTCCTACAATGAGCAGTTCTTC
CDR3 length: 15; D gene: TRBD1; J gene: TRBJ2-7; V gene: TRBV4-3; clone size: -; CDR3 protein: CASSQAGQGTYEQYF; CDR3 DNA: TGCGCCAGCAGCCAAGCAGGACAGGGGACCTACGAGCAGTACTTC
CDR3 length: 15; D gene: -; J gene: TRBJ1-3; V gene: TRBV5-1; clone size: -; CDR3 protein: CASRLDGVSGNTIYF; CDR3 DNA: TGCGCCAGCAGACTGGACGGAGTTTCTGGAAACACCATATATTTT
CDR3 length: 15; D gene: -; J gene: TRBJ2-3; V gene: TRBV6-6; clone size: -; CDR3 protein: CASSNTLTGSGTQYF; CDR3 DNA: TGTGCCAGCAGTAACACCCTGACCGGTAGCGGTACGCAGTATTTT
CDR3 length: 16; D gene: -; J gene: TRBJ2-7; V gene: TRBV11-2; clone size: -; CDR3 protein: CASSLGGRDTGYEQYF; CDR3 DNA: TGTGCCAGCAGCTTAGGCGGCCGGGACACCGGCTACGAGCAGTACTTC
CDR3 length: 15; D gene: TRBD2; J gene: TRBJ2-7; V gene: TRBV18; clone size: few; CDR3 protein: CASSPGLAGFYEQYF; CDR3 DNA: TGTGCCAGCTCACCTGGACTAGCGGGTTTCTACGAGCAGTACTTC
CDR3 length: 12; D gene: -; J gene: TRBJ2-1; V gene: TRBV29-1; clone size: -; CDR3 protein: CSARGQRNEQFF; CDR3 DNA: TGCAGCGCCCGGGGGCAGCGCAATGAGCAGTTCTTC
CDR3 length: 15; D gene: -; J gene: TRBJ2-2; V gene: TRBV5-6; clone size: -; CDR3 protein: CASSLSGQYTGELFF; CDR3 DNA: TGTGCCAGCAGCTTATCTGGGCAGTACACCGGGGAGCTGTTTTTT
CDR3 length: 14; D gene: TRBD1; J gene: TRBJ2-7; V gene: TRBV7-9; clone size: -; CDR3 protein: CASSYRQGGYEQYF; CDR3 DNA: TGTGCCAGCAGCTACCGACAGGGGGGATACGAGCAGTACTTC
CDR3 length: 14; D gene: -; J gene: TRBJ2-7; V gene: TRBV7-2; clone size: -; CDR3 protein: CASSWDVVSYEQYF; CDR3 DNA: TGTGCCAGCAGCTGGGACGTTGTCTCCTACGAGCAGTACTTC
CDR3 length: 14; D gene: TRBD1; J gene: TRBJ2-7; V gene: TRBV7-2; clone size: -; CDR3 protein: CASSSQTGGYEQYF; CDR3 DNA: TGTGCCAGCAGCTCACAGACAGGGGGCTACGAGCAGTACTTC
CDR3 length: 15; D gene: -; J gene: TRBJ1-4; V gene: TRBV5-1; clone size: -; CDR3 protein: CASSYLTGTNEKLFF; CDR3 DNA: TGCGCCAGCAGCTATCTGACAGGAACTAATGAAAAACTGTTTTTT
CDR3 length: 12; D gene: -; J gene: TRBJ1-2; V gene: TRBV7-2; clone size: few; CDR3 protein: CASSREGYGYTF; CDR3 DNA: TGTGCCAGCAGCCGAGAGGGATATGGCTACACCTTC
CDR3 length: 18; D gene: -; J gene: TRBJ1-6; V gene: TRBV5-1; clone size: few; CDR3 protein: CASSLQGRLLGNVSPLHF; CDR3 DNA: TGCGCCAGCAGCTTGCAAGGCAGGTTACTGGGAAATGTTTCACCCCTCCACTTT
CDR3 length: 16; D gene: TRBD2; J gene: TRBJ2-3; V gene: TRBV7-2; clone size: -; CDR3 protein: CASSRAFLAGGDTQYF; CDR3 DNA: TGTGCCAGCAGCCGTGCTTTTTTAGCGGGAGGGGATACGCAGTATTTT
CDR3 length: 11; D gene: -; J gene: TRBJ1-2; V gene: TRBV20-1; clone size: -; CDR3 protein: CSASETGGYTF; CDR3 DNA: TGCAGTGCTAGCGAAACAGGGGGCTACACCTTC
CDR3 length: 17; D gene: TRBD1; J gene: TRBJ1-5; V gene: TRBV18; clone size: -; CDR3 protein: CASSPTNQGARNQPQHF; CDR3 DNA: TGTGCCAGCTCACCCACCAATCAGGGGGCTCGCAATCAGCCCCAGCATTTT
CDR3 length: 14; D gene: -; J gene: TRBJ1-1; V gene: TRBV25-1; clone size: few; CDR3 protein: CASTPGHLNTEAFF; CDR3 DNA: TGTGCCAGCACGCCGGGACACCTGAACACTGAAGCTTTCTTT
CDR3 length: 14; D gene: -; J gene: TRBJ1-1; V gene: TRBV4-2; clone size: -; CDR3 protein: CASSQDPRDPEAFF; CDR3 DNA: TGTGCCAGCAGCCAAGATCCCAGGGACCCTGAAGCTTTCTTT
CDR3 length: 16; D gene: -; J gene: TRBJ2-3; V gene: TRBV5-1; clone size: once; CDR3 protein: CASSLEVTGTPDTQYF; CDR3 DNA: TGCGCCAGCAGCTTGGAAGTGACAGGGACTCCAGATACGCAGTATTTT
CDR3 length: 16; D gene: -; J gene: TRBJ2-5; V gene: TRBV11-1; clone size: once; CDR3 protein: CASSQRALRDRETQYF; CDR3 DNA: TGTGCCAGCAGTCAGAGGGCTTTACGGGATAGAGAGACCCAGTACTTC
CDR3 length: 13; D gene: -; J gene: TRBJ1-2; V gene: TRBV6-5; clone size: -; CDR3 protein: CASGARGGYGYTF; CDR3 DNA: TGTGCCAGCGGCGCCAGGGGCGGGTATGGCTACACCTTC
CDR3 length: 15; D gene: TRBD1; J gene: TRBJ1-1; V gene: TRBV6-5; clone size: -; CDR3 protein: CASRDLGQGGTEAFF; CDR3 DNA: TGTGCCAGCAGAGATCTCGGACAGGGGGGCACTGAAGCTTTCTTT
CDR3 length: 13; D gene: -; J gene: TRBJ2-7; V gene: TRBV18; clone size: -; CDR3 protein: CASSPNTGYEQYF; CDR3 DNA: TGTGCCAGCTCACCCAATACCGGTTACGAGCAGTACTTC
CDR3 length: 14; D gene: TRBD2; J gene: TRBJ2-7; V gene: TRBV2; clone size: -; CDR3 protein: CASSLTSGDYEQYF; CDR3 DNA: TGTGCCAGCAGTTTGACTAGCGGGGACTACGAGCAGTACTTC
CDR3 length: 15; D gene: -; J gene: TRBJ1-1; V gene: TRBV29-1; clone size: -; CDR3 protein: CSVDRAPGTYGIAFF; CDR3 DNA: TGCAGCGTTGATCGGGCGCCAGGGACATACGGTATAGCTTTCTTT
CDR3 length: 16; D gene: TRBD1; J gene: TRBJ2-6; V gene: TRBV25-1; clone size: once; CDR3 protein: CASSHGQASGANVLTF; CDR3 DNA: TGTGCCAGCAGTCATGGACAGGCCTCTGGGGCCAACGTCCTGACTTTC
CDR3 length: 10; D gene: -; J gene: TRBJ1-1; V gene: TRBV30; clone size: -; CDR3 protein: CASTRTEAFF; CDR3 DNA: TGTGCCTCGACAAGGACTGAAGCTTTCTTT